The clone carrying this T cell receptor (beta chain) was counted at least ten times. The sample is drawn from a study of kidney transplant recipient with SARS-CoV-2 infection. One entry per CDR3 protein, called by TCRdb with MiXCR from the reads. The sample lists fewer than 250,000 distinct CDR3 sequences, 25% to 35% occurring once. CDR1 is ENHRY and CDR2 is SYGVKD in the germline V gene. The CDR3 loop spans 10 amino acids. The V gene is TRBV10-3, the J gene TRBJ2-7, with a tentative D call TRBD2 (6 bases). The origin of this receptor is a male patient aged 25-45 years who had COVID-19 and was a kidney transplant recipient. The T cells may partly be graft donor cells. The specimen comprised a blood sample, sampled at baseline and between days 110 and 120 from a kidney transplant recipient. This CDR3 reads CATWGDEQYF. CDR3 DNA: TGTGCAACGTGGGGGGACGAGCAGTACTTC.